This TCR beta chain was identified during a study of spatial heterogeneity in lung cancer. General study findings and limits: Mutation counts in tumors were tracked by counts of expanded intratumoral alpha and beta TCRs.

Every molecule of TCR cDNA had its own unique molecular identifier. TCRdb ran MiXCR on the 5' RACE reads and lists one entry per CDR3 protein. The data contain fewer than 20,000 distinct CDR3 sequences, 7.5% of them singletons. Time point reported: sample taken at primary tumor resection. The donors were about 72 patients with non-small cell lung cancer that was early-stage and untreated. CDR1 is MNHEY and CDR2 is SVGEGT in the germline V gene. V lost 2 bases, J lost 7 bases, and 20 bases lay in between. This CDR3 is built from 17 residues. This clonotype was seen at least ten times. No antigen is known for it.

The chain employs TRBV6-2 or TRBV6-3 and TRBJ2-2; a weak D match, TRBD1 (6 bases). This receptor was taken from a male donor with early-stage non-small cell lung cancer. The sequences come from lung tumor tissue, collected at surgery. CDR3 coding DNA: TGTGCCAGCAGTTACGCGGACAGTTGGTCCTCGGTCGGGGAGCTGTTTTTT. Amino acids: CASSYADSWSSVGELFF.